This T cell receptor (beta chain) comes out of a study of T cell responses to AZD1222 COVID-19 vaccine. Study conclusions and caveats: Repertoire sampling happened only post peak T cell response. Spike regions recognized by vaccine-associated CD4 TCRs spanned the protein, led by 160-218 and 743-854.

Assay: immunoSEQ multiplex PCR; the TCRdb copy retains only in-frame clones and omits some. The sample has around 140,000 clones, around 92% seen once. There are 16 residues in the CDR3. V was pared by 1 base and J by 0 bases, with 12 bases between. CDR1 and CDR2 from the germline V gene are SGHDN and FVKESK. A remark on this clone: The antigen remains unidentified.

The genes are TRBV14 and TRBJ2-5; D uncertain. The sample here was peripheral blood, taken 28 days after the second AZD1222 dose. This TCR came from an adult who received the AZD1222 COVID-19 vaccine. The CDR3 region has the DNA TGTGCCAGCAGCCAAGGATCCGGCAGCCACCAAGAGACCCAGTACTTC. This encodes CASSQGSGSHQETQYF.